These 8 T cell receptor beta chains originate from one sample sequenced in a study of shared clonotypes between healthy human individuals. The method was immunoSEQ multiplex PCR; TCRdb's version includes in-frame clones alone and lacks a portion of them. The sample contains around 2.5 million clones, under 95% of which appear only once. Sequencing was carried out using naive CD4+ T cells from PBMCs. Subset reported: CD45RA+ positively selected. Every receptor here comes from a man aged 18 to 29 in good health. Some clones in this sample may be carry-over from other donors' samples.

This clone was recorded once. The genes are TRBV10-3 and TRBJ1-2; D call uncertain. CDR1 and CDR2 from the germline V gene are ENHRY and SYGVKD. This CDR3 has 14 amino acids. V lost 0 bases to trimming and J lost 8 bases, with 13 bases between them. CDR3: CAISESRPSRGYTF. The CDR3 nucleotides are TGTGCCATCAGTGAGTCCCGACCTAGCCGGGGCTACACCTTC.

The chain has TRBV28 and TRBJ2-7, with D possibly being TRBD1 or TRBD2 (5 bases each). CDR1 and CDR2 from the germline V gene are MDHEN and SYDVKM. The CDR3 has 18 amino acids. V was cut by 5 bases and J by 3 bases, with 26 bases left in between. The CDR3: CASSPHLARDRSRYEQYF. The DNA for the CDR3 is TGTGCCAGCAGTCCACACTTAGCCAGGGACCGTTCGCGCTACGAGCAGTACTTC.

This sequence joins TRBV7-2 and TRBJ1-2, with TRBD1 identical over 7 bases. The CDR3 contains 13 residues. Losses at the gene ends were 4 bases for V and 8 bases for J; bases not matched to a gene: 7. Germline V lookup: CDR1 SGHTA, CDR2 FQGNSA. CDR3 DNA: TGTGCCAGCAGCTCAACAGGGGCGGAGGGCTACACCTTC. Translation gives CASSSTGAEGYTF.

The chain combines TRBV2 with TRBJ1-3, with 9 nucleotides matching TRBD1. Unmatched junction bases numbered 5, after V lost 4 bases and J lost 4 bases. The CDR3 is 15 amino acids. Germline V gene sequence: CDR1 SNHLY, CDR2 FYNNEI. The CDR3 DNA reads as TGTGCCAGCAGTGCGATGGGACAGGGAGGAAACACCATATATTTT. Translating gives CASSAMGQGGNTIYF.

The chain uses TRBV18 and TRBJ2-1; 8 bases match TRBD1. J lost 8 bases, V lost 2 bases, and 8 bases had no gene match. This CDR3 has 15 residues. Germline CDR1 reads KGHSH; CDR2 reads LQKENI. CDR3 loop: CASSPWQGALDEQFF. CDR3 in DNA: TGTGCCAGCTCACCATGGCAGGGGGCGCTGGATGAGCAGTTCTTC.

The chain links TRBV4-2 to TRBJ2-1; D may match TRBD1 or TRBD2 (5 bases each). Looked up from germline, CDR1 is LGHNA and CDR2 is YNFKEQ. CDR3 size: 14 residues. The germline V and J ends were trimmed by 4 bases and 8 bases, with 15 bases remaining between them. CDR3 protein: CASSRNLLGDEQFF. Written as DNA, the CDR3 is TGTGCCAGCAGCCGCAATCTACTAGGGGATGAGCAGTTCTTC.

The chain joins TRBV5-1 to TRBJ2-5; TRBD2 agrees at 13 bases. Per the germline V gene, CDR1 is SGHRS and CDR2 is YFSETQ. CDR3 length: 16 residues. V shed 1 base, J shed 5 bases, and the junction held 5 bases outside the gene matches. CDR3 nucleotide sequence: TGCGCCAGCAGCTTGCCCGGGACTAGCGGGATTGAGACCCAGTACTTC. The encoded protein is CASSLPGTSGIETQYF.

This chain uses TRBV18 with TRBJ2-5, with D possibly called TRBD1 or TRBD2 (7 bases each). The CDR3 consists of 16 residues. Per germline, CDR1 KGHSH and CDR2 LQKENI. Trimming pared 3 bases from V and 1 base from J, leaving 15 bases between. CDR3 region: CASSPREGAIQETQYF. The CDR3 DNA follows: TGTGCCAGCTCACCGAGGGAGGGGGCTATCCAAGAGACCCAGTACTTC.